This note documents a single T cell receptor beta chain sequence. No antigen is known for it. This specimen belongs to a study of beta chain features in type 1 diabetes. Findings and caveats of the study: The naive, central memory and Treg TCRB repertoires looked more alike in patients than they did in healthy donors.

Trimming cost V 5 bases and J 1 base, with 8 bases left between them. Per the germline V gene, CDR1 is MDHEN and CDR2 is SYDVKM. This CDR3 is 13 amino acids long. The study reverse transcribed the entire isolated RNA, so it sequenced expressed TCRB transcripts. The assay was immunoSEQ multiplex PCR, and TCRdb's table has in-frame clones only and misses some. The sample holds roughly 120,000 clones, 40% seen once. This sequence originates from a woman younger than 30 in good health. This rearrangement joins TRBV28 to TRBJ1-1; D is unclear. Sequencing was performed on stem cell memory CD4+ T cells from blood. This chain's CDR3 is CASSPLRNTEAFF. CDR3 sequence (DNA): TGTGCCAGCAGTCCCCTTAGGAACACTGAAGCTTTCTTT.